This TCR beta chain is drawn from a study of T-cell memory formation after mild COVID-19. Background on the study: For the most part, TCR clusters were specific to one donor. Study-wide points: Cross-reactive memory appears to have joined, as suggested by some responding clones showing up in pre-infection memory.

The germline CDR1 and CDR2 sequences are SGHRS and YFSETQ. Trimming stripped 6 bases from V and 0 bases from J, with 15 bases between. The CDR3 covers 16 residues. Libraries for TCRalpha and TCRbeta carried sample barcodes and unique molecular identifiers via 5'RACE. TCRdb independently ran MiXCR on the 5' RACE reads; one entry per CDR3 protein. The table records nearly 200,000 distinct CDR3 sequences, about 16% of them present only once. This clonotype has more than one count but fewer than ten. Its antigen is not known. Sequenced sample: PBMCs or a T cell subset sorted from them (not recorded which). The clonotype originates from an adult woman who had mild COVID-19 (a few samples of this study predate the infection). Cell type and time point are not known. The rearrangement links TRBV5-1 to TRBJ2-2; D might be TRBD1 (6 bases). The chain's CDR3 is CASKGQLLANTGELFF. The DNA of the CDR3 is TGCGCCAGCAAAGGACAGTTACTCGCGAACACCGGGGAGCTGTTTTTT.